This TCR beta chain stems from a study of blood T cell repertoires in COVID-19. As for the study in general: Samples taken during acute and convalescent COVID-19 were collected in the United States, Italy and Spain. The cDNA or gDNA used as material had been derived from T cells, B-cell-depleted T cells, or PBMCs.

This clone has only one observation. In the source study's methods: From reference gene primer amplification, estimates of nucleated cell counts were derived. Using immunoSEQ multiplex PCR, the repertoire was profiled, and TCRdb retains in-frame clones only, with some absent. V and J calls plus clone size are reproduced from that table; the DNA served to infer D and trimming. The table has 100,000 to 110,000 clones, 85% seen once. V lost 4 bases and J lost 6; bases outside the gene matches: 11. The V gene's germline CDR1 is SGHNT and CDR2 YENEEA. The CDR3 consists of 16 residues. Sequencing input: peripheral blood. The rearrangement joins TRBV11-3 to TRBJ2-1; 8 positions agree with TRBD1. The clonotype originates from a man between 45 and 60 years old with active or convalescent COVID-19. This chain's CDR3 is CASSSPGQVNVNEQFF. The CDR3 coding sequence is TGTGCCAGCAGCTCCCCGGGACAGGTTAATGTCAATGAGCAGTTCTTC.